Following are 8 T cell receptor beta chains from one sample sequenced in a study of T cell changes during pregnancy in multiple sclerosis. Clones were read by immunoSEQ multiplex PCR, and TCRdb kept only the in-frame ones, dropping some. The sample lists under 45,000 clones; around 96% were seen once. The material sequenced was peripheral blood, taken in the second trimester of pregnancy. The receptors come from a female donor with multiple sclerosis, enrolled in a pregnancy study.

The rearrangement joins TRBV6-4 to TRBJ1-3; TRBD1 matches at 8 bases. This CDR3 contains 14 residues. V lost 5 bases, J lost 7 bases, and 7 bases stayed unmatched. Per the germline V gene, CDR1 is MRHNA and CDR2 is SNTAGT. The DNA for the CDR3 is TGTGCCAGCAGTTCAGGGGGCGAAGGGAACACCATATATTTT. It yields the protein CASSSGGEGNTIYF.

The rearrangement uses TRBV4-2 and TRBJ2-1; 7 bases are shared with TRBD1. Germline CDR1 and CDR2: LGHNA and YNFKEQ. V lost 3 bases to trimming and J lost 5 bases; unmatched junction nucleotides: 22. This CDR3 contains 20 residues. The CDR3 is CASSHSPTGRFSGQNNEQFF. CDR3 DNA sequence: TGTGCCAGCAGCCACTCTCCCACCGGGCGATTTTCGGGACAGAACAATGAGCAGTTCTTC.

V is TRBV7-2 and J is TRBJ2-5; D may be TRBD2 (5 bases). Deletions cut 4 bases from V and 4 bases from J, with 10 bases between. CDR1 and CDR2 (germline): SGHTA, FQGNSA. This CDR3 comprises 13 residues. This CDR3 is CASSSQRSETQYF. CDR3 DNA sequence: TGTGCCAGCAGCTCCCAGCGGTCAGAGACCCAGTACTTC.

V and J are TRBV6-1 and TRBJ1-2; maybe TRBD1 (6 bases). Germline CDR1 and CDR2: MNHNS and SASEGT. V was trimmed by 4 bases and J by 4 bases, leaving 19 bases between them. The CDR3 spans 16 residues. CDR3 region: CASSAPHGTRVYGYTF. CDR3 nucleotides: TGTGCCAGCAGTGCGCCCCATGGGACACGGGTCTATGGCTACACCTTC.

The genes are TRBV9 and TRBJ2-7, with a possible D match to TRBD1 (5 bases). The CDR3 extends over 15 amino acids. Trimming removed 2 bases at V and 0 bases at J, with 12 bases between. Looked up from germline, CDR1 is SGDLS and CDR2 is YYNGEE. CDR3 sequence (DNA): TGTGCCAGCAGCGTGGGGCTCGCCACCTCCTACGAGCAGTACTTC. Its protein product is CASSVGLATSYEQYF.

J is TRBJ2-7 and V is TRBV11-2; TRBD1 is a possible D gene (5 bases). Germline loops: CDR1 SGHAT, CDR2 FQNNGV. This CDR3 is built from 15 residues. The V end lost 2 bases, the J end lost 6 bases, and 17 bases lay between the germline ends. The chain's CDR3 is CASSLFGASLGEQYF. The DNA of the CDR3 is TGTGCCAGCAGCTTATTTGGGGCCAGCCTGGGCGAGCAGTACTTC.

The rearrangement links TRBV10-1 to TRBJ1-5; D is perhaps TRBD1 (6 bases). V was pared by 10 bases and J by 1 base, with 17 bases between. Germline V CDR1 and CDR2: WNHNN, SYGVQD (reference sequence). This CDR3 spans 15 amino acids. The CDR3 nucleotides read TGCGCCAAGACAGGTGGGGAGATCAGCAATCAGCCCCAGCATTTT. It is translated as CAKTGGEISNQPQHF.

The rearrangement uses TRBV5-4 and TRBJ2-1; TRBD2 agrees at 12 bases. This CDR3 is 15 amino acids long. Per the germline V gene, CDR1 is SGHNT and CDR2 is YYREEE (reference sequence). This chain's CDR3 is CETKEALAGGPEQFF. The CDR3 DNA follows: TGTGAAACCAAAGAAGCGCTAGCGGGGGGGCCTGAGCAGTTCTTC.